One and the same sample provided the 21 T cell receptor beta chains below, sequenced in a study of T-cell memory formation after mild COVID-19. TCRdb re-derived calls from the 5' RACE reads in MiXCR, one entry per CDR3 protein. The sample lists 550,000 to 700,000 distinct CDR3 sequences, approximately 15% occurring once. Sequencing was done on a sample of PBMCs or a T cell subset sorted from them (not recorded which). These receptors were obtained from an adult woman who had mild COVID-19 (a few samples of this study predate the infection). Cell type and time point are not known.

CDR3 residues: CASRLAGQGYNEQFF. Here the CDR3 DNA reads TGTGCCAGCAGACTTGCGGGACAGGGATACAATGAGCAGTTCTTC. This chain joins TRBV3-1 and TRBJ2-1; 9 bases line up with TRBD1. CDR1 and CDR2 from the germline V gene are LGHDT and YNNKEL (reference sequence). The V segment lost 6 bases and the J segment 4 bases; nucleotides outside the gene matches: 7. The length of the CDR3 is 15 residues.

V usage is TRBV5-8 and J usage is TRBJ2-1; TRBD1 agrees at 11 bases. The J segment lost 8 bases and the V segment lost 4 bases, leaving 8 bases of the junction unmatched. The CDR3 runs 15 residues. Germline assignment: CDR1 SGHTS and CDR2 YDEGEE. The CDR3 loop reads CASSHGTGGGDEQFF. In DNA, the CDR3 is TGTGCCAGCAGCCATGGGACAGGGGGTGGAGATGAGCAGTTCTTC.

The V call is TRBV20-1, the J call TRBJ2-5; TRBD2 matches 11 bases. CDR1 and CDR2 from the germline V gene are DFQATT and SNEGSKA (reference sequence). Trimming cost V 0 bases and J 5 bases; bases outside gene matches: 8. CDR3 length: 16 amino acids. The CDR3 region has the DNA TGCAGTGCTAGAGAAACTAGCGGGGGAGGATTGGAGACCCAGTACTTC. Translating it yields CSARETSGGGLETQYF.

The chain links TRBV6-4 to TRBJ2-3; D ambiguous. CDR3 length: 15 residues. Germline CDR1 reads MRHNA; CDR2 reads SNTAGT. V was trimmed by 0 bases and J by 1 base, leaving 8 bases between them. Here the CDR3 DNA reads TGTGCCAGCAGTGACTCGAAGAGTGGCACAGATACGCAGTATTTT. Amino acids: CASSDSKSGTDTQYF.

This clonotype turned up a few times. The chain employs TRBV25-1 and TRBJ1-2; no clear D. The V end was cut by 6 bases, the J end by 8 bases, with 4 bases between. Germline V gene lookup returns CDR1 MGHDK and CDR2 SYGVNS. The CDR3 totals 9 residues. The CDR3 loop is CASRRGYTF. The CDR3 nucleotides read TGTGCCAGCAGGCGGGGCTACACCTTC.

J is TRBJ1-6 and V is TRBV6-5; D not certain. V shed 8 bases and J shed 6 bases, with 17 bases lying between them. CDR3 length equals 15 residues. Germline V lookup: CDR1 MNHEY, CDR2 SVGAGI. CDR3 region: CASRRWQGGNSPLHF. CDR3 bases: TGTGCCAGCCGGCGTTGGCAAGGCGGTAATTCACCCCTCCACTTT.

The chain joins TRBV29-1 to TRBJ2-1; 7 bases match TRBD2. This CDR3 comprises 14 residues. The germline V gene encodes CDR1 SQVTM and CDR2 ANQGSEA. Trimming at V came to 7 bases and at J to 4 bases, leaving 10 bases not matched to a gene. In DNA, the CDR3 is TGCAGCGCGGGGTTAGCGGGCCGATACAATGAGCAGTTCTTC. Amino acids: CSAGLAGRYNEQFF.

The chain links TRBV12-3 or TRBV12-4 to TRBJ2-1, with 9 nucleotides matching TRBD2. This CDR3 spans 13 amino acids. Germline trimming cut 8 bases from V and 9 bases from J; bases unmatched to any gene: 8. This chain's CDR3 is CASGAGGYGEQFF. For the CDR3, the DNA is TGTGCCAGCGGGGCGGGAGGGTATGGTGAGCAGTTCTTC.

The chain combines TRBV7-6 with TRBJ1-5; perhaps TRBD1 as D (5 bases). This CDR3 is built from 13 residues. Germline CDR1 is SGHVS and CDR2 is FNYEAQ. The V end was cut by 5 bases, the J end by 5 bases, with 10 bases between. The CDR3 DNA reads TGTGCCAGCAGCGTCAGGGTGGATCAGCCCCAGCATTTT. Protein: CASSVRVDQPQHF.

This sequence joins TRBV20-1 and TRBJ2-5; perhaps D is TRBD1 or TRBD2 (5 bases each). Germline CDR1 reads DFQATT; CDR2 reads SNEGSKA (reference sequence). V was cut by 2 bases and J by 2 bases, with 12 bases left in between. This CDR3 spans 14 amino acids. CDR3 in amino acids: CSARRGSGQETQYF. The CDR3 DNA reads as TGCAGTGCTAGACGGGGCTCGGGGCAAGAGACCCAGTACTTC.

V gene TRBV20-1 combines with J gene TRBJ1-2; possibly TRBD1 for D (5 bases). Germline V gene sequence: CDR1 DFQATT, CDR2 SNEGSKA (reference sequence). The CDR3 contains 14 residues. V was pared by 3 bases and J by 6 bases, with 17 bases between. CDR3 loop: CSASPGREGNGYTF. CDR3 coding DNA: TGCAGTGCTAGCCCGGGGAGGGAGGGGAATGGCTACACCTTC.

CDR3 in DNA: TGCAGTACATCCGGGACTACGCAACAAGAGACCCAGTACTTC. Protein product: CSTSGTTQQETQYF. V is TRBV20-1 and J is TRBJ2-5; 7 positions match TRBD2. The germline gives CDR1 DFQATT, CDR2 SNEGSKA (reference sequence). The ends lost 8 bases at V and 2 bases at J; junction bases unmatched: 11. The CDR3 contains 14 residues.

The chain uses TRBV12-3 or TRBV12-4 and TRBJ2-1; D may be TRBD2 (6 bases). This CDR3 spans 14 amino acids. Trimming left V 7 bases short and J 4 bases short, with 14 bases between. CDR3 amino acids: CASTDGSPYNEQFF. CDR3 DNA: TGTGCCAGCACGGACGGGAGCCCTTACAATGAGCAGTTCTTC.

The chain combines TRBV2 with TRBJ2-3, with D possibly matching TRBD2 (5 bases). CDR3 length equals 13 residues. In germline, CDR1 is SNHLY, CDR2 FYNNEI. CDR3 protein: CALTSRGTDTQYF. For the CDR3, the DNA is TGTGCTTTGACCTCCCGAGGGACAGATACGCAGTATTTT.

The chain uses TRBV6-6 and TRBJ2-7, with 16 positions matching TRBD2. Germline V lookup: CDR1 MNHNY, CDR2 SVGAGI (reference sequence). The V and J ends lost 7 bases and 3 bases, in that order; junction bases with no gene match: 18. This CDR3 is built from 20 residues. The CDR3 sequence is CASIEGTSGRAFGFCYEQYF. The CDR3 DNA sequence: TGTGCCAGCATCGAAGGGACTAGCGGGAGGGCCTTCGGTTTTTGCTACGAGCAGTACTTC.

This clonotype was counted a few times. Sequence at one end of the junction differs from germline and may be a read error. The CDR3 region is CASSESRPGTRWVF. CDR3 coding DNA: TGTGCCAGCAGTGAATCCCGCCCCGGGACTAGGTGGGTCTTC. This rearrangement joins TRBV25-1 to TRBJ2-1; 8 positions match TRBD2. Germline V gene data show CDR1 as MGHDK and CDR2 as SYGVNS. The length of the CDR3 is 14 residues.

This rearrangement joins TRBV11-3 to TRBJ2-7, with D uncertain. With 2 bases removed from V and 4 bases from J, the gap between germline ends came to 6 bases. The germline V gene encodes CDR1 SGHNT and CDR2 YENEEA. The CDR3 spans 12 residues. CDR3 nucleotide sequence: TGTGCCAGCAGCTTATTTGAATACGAGCAGTACTTC. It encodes CASSLFEYEQYF.

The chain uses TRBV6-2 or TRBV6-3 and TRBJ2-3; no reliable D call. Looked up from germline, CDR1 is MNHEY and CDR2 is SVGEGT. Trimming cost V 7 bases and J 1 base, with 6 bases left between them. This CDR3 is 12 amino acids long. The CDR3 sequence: CASKTGTDTQYF. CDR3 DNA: TGTGCCAGCAAAACGGGCACAGATACGCAGTATTTT.

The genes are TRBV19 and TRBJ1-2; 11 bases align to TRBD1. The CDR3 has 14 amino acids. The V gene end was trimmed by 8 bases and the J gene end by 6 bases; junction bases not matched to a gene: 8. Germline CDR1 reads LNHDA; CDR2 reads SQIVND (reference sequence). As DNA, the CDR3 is TGTGCCAGTGGCGGACAGGGGGCGCACCATGGCTACACCTTC. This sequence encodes CASGGQGAHHGYTF.

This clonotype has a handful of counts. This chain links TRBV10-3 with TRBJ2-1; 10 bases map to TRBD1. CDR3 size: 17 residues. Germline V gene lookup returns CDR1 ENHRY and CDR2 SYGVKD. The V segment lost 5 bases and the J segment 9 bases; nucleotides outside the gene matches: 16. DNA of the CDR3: TGTGCCATCAGTCCAAACTTATCGGGACAGGGGAAGGGTGAGCAGTTCTTC. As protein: CAISPNLSGQGKGEQFF.

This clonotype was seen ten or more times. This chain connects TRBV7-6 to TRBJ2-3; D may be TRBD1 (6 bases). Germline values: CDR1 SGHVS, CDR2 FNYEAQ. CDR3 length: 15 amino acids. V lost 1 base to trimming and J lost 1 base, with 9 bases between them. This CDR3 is CASSLVSGGTDTQYF. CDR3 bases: TGTGCCAGCAGCTTAGTTTCAGGGGGCACAGATACGCAGTATTTT.